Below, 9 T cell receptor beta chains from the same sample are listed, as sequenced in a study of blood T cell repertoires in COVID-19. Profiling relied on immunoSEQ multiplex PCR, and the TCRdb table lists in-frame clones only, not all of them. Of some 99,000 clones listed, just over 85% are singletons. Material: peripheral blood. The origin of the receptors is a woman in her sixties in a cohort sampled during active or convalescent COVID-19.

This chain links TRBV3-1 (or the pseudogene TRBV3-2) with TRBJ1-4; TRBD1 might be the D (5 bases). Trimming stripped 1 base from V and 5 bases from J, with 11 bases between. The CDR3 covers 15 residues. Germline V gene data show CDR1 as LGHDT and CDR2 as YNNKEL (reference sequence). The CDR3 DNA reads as TGTGCCAGCAGCCAAGCGGCCGGGGGGAATGAAAAACTGTTTTTT. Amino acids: CASSQAAGGNEKLFF.

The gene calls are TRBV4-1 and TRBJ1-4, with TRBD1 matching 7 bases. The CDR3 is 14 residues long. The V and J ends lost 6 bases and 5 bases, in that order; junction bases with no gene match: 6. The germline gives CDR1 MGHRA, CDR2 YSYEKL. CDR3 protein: CASRETGRNEKLFF. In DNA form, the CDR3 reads TGCGCCAGCAGGGAGACAGGGCGAAATGAAAAACTGTTTTTT.

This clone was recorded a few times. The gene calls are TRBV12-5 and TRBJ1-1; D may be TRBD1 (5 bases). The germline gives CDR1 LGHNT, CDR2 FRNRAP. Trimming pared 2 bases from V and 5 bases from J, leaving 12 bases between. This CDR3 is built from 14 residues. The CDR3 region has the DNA TGTGCTAGTGGTTTGCGGGGGGAGCGGACTGAAGCTTTCTTT. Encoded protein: CASGLRGERTEAFF.

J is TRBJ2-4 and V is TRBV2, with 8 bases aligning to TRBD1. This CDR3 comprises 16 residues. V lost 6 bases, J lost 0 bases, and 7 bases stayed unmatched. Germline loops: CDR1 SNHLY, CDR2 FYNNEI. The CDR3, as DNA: TGTGCCAGCAGCCCAGGGGGCGCGGGAGCCAAAAACATTCAGTACTTC. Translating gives CASSPGGAGAKNIQYF.

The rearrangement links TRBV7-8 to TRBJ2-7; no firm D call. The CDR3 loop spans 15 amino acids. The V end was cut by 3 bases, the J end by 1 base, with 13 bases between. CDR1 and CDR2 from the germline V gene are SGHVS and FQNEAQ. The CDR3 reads CASSLVASRSYEQYF. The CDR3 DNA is TGTGCCAGCAGCTTGGTTGCTAGTCGGTCCTACGAGCAGTACTTC. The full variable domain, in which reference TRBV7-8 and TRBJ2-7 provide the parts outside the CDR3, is GAGVSQSPRYKVAKRGQDVALRCDPISGHVSLFWYQQALGQGPEFLTYFQNEAQLDKSGLPSDRFFAERPEGSVSTLKIQRTQQEDSAVYLCASSLVASRSYEQYFGPGTRLTVT.

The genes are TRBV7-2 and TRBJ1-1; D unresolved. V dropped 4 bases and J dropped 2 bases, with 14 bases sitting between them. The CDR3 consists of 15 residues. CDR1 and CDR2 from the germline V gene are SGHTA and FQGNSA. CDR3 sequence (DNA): TGTGCCAGCAGCTCACTAGGGTTGAGAAACACTGAAGCTTTCTTT. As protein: CASSSLGLRNTEAFF.

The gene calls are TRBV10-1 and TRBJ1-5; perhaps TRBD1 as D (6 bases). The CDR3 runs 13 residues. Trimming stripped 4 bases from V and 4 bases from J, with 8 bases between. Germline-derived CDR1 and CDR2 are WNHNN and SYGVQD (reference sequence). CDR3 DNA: TGCGCCAGCAGTGCTCAGGGGAATCAGCCCCAGCATTTT. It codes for CASSAQGNQPQHF.

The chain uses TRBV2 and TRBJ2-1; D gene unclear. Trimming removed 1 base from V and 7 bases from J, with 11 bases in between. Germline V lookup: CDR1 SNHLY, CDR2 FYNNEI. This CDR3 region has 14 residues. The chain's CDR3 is CASSEVVDGNEQFF. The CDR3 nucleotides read TGTGCCAGCAGTGAAGTTGTAGACGGGAATGAGCAGTTCTTC. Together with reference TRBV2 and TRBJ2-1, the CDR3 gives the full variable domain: EPEVTQTPSHQVTQMGQEVILRCVPISNHLYFYWYRQILGQKVEFLVSFYNNEISEKSEIFDDQFSVERPDGSNFTLKIRSTKLEDSAMYFCASSEVVDGNEQFFGPGTRLTVL.

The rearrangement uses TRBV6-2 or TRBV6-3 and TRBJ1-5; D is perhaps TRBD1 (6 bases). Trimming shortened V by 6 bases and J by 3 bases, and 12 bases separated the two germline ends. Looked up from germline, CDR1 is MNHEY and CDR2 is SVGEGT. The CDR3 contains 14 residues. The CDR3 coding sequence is TGTGCCAGCAGCACCGGACAGATCAATCAGCCCCAGCATTTT. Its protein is CASSTGQINQPQHF.